The 4 T cell receptor beta chains reported below all come from one sample, sequenced in a study of cytomegalovirus exposure and HLA in healthy donors. The protocol was immunoSEQ multiplex PCR, while the TCRdb copy is restricted to in-frame clones and leaves out a portion. The repertoire holds approximately 140,000 clones, with 85% to 90% as singletons. Sequenced sample: PBMCs. The source is a man younger than 35 in good health and CMV-seronegative.

This rearrangement joins TRBV10-3 to TRBJ1-1; D might be TRBD1 (6 bases). The V gene's germline CDR1 is ENHRY and CDR2 SYGVKD. Trimming removed 8 bases from V and 2 bases from J, with 9 bases in between. The CDR3 length is 12 residues. DNA of the CDR3: TGTGCCATCTCGGGGACAAACACTGAAGCTTTCTTT. It translates to CAISGTNTEAFF.

The table lists this clone with a few counts. The chain uses TRBV28 and TRBJ1-2; the D is unclear. V lost 3 bases and J lost 2, with 16 bases in between. The CDR3 spans 16 residues. In germline, CDR1 is MDHEN, CDR2 SYDVKM. The DNA of the CDR3 is TGTGCCAGCAGTTTCCCCCTAGGCAGATCAAACTATGGCTACACCTTC. This encodes CASSFPLGRSNYGYTF.

The chain uses TRBV5-6 and TRBJ1-4, with a possible D match to TRBD1 (5 bases). V was trimmed by 2 bases and J by 4 bases, leaving 12 bases between them. Looked up from germline, CDR1 is SGHDT and CDR2 is YYEEEE. This CDR3 has 15 amino acids. The CDR3 region is CASSLLSGGNEKLFF. The CDR3 region has the DNA TGTGCCAGCAGCTTACTAAGCGGGGGTAATGAAAAACTGTTTTTT.

The chain joins TRBV6-1 to TRBJ2-2; tentatively, D is TRBD2 (5 bases). Germline loops: CDR1 MNHNS, CDR2 SASEGT. The CDR3 sequence is 16 residues long. The V end was cut by 0 bases, the J end by 4 bases, with 12 bases between. CDR3 bases: TGTGCCAGCAGTGAAGCGGGGAGTTGGGGCACCGGGGAGCTGTTTTTT. The encoded protein is CASSEAGSWGTGELFF.